This T cell receptor (beta chain) was identified during a study of T-cell reconstitution after alpha-beta-depleted transplantation in children. This CDR3 is built from 11 residues. V was pared by 4 bases and J by 3 bases, with 4 bases between. CDR1 SEHNR and CDR2 FQNEAQ come from the germline V gene (reference sequence). Unique molecular identifiers tagged the TCRbeta library. TCRdb reprocessed the PCR reads with MiXCR, giving one entry per CDR3 protein. Of fewer than 700,000 distinct CDR3 sequences listed, 23% are singletons. This clonotype has a count of ten or more. This sequence joins TRBV7-9 and TRBJ2-7; D remains ambiguous. The receptor was derived from a boy younger than two who had a stem cell transplant for acute myeloid leukemia, so the T cells may come from the graft donor. This material consisted of PBMCs, mostly from graft donor cells, taken 360 days after TCRalphabeta/CD19-depleted stem cell transplant. This chain's CDR3 is CASSSRYEQYF. In DNA, the CDR3 is TGTGCCAGCAGCTCCCGCTACGAGCAGTACTTC.